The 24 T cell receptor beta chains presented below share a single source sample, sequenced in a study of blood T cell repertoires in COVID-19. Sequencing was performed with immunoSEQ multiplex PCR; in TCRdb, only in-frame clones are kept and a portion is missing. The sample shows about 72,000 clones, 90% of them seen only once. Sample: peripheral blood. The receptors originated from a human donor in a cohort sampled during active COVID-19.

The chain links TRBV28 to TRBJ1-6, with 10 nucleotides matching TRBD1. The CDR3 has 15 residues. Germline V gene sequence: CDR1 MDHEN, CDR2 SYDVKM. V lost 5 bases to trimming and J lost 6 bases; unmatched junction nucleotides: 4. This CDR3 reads CASSVGQGGNSPLHF. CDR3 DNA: TGTGCCAGCAGTGTTGGACAGGGGGGTAATTCACCCCTCCACTTT.

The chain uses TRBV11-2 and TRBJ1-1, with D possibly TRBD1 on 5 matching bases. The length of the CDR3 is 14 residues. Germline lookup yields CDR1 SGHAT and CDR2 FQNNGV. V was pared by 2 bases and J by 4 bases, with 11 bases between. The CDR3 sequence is CASSLWGGGTEAFF. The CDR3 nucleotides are TGTGCCAGCAGCTTATGGGGCGGGGGCACTGAAGCTTTCTTT.

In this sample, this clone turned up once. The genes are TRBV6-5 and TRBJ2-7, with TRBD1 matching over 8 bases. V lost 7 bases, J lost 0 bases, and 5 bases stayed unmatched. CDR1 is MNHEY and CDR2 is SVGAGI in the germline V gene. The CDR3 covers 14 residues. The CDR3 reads CASKETGASYEQYF. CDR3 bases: TGTGCCAGCAAAGAGACAGGGGCCTCCTACGAGCAGTACTTC.

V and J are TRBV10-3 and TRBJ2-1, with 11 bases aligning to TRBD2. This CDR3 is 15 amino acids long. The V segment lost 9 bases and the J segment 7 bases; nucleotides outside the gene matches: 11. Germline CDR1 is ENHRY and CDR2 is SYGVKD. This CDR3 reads CAIALAGERKNEQFF. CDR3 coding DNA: TGTGCCATAGCACTAGCGGGAGAGAGAAAGAATGAGCAGTTCTTC.

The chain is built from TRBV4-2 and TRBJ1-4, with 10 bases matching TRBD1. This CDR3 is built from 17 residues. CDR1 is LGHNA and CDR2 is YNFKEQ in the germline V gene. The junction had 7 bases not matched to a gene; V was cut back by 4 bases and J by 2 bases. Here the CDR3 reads CASSPRDRGKTNEKLFF. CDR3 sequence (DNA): TGTGCCAGCAGCCCCCGGGACAGGGGTAAGACTAATGAAAAACTGTTTTTT.

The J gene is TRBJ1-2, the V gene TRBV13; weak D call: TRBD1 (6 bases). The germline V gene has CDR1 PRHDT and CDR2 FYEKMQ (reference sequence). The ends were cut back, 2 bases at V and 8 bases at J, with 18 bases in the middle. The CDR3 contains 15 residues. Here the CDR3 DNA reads TGTGCCAGCAGCTTACGGGGGGCTCCCTCGGGCGGCTACACCTTC. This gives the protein CASSLRGAPSGGYTF. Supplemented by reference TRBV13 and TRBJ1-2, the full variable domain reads AAGVIQSPRHLIKEKRETATLKCYPIPRHDTVYWYQQGPGQDPQFLISFYEKMQSDKGSIPDRFSAQQFSDYHSELNMSSLELGDSALYFCASSLRGAPSGGYTFGSGTRLTVV.

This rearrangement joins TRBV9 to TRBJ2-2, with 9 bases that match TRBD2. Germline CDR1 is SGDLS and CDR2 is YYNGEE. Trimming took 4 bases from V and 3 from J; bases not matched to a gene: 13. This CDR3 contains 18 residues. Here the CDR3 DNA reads TGTGCCAGCAGCCTCCCGGCAGGGGGACTAGCTGACACCGGGGAGCTGTTTTTT. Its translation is CASSLPAGGLADTGELFF.

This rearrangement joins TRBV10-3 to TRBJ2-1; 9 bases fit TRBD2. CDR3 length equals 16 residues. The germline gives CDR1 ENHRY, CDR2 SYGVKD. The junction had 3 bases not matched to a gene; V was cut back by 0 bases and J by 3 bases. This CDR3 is CAISESRREGYNEQFF. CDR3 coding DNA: TGTGCCATCAGTGAGTCGAGGCGGGAGGGCTACAATGAGCAGTTCTTC.

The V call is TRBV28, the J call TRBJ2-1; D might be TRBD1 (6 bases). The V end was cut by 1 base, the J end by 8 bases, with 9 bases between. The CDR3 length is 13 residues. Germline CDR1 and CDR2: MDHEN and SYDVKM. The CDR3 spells CASSLSRGDEQFF. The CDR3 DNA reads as TGTGCCAGCAGTTTATCCAGGGGCGATGAGCAGTTCTTC.

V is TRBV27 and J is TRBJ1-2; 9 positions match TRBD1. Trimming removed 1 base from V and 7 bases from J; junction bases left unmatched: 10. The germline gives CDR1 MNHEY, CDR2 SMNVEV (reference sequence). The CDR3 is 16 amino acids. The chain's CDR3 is CASSLWGQGKGRGYTF. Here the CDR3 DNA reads TGTGCCAGCAGTTTATGGGGACAGGGAAAGGGCCGTGGCTACACCTTC.

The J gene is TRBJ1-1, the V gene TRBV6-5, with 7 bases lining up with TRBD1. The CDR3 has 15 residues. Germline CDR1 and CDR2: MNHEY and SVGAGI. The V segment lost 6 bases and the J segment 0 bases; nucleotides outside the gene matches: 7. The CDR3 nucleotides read TGTGCCAGCAGCATAAGGGGACAGATGAACACTGAAGCTTTCTTT. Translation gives CASSIRGQMNTEAFF.

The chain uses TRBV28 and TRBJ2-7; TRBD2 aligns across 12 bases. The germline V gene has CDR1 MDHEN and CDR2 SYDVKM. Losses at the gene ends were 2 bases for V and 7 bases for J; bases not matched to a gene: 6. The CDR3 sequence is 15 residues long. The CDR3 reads CASSLRLAGGKEQYF. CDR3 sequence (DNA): TGTGCCAGCAGTTTAAGGCTAGCGGGAGGGAAGGAGCAGTACTTC.

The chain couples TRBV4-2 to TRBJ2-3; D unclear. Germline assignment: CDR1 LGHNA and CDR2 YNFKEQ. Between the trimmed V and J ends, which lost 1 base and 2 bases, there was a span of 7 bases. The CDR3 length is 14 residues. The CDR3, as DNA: TGTGCCAGCAGCCAAGGGCTTACCACAGATACGCAGTATTTT. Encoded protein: CASSQGLTTDTQYF.

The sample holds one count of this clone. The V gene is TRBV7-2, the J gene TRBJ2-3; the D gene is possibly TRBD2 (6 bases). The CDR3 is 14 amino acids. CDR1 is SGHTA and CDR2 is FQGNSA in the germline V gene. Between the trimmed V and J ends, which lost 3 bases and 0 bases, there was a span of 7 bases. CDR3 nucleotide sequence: TGTGCCAGCAGCTTCGGGAGTAGCACAGATACGCAGTATTTT. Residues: CASSFGSSTDTQYF. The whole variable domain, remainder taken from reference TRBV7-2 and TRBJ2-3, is GAGVSQSPSNKVTEKGKDVELRCDPISGHTALYWYRQSLGQGLEFLIYFQGNSAPDKSGLPSDRFSAERTGGSVSTLTIQRTQQEDSAVYLCASSFGSSTDTQYFGPGTRLTVL.

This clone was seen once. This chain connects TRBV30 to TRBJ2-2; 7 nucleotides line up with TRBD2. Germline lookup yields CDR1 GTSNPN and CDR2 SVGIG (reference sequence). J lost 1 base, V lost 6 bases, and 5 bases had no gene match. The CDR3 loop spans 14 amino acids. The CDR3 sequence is CACPSSGNTGELFF. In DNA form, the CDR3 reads TGTGCCTGTCCATCTAGCGGGAACACCGGGGAGCTGTTTTTT.

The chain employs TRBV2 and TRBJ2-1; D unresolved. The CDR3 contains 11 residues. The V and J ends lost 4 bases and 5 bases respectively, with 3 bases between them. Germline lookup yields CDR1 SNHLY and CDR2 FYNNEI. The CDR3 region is CASSADNEQFF. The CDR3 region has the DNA TGTGCCAGCAGTGCTGACAATGAGCAGTTCTTC.

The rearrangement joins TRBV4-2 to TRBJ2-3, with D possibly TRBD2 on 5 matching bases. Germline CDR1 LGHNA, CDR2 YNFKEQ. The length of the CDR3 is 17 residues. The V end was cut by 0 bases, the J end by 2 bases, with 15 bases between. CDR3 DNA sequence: TGTGCCAGCAGCCAAGACGGAGGTGGTTCTTTCACAGATACGCAGTATTTT. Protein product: CASSQDGGGSFTDTQYF.

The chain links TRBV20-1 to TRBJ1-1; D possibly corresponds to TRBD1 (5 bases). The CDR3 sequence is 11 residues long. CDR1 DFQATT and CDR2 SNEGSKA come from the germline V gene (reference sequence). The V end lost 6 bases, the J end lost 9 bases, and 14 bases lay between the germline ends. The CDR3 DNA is TGCAGTGCCAGTGGGGGGGATAAAGCTTTCTTT. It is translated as CSASGGDKAFF.

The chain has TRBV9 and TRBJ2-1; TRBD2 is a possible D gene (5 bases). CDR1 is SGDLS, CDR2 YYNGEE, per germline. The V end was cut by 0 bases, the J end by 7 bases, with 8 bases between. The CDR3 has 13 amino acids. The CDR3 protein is CASSVGTGNEQFF. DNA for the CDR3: TGTGCCAGCAGCGTAGGTACGGGAAATGAGCAGTTCTTC. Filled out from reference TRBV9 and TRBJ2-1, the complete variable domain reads DSGVTQTPKHLITATGQRVTLRCSPRSGDLSVYWYQQSLDQGLQFLIQYYNGEERAKGNILERFSAQQFPDLHSELNLSSLELGDSALYFCASSVGTGNEQFFGPGTRLTVL.

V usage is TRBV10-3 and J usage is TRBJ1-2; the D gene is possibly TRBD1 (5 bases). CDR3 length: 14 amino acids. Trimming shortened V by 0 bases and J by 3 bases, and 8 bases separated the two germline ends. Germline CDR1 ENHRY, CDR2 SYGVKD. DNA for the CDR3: TGTGCCATCAGTGAGTCTATGACAGACTATGGCTACACCTTC. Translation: CAISESMTDYGYTF.

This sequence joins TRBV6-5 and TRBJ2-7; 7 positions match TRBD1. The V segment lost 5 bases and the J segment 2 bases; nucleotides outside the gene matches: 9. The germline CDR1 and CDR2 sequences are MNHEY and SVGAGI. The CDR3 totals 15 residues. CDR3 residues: CASSTGTERPYEQYF. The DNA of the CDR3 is TGTGCCAGCAGTACCGGGACAGAAAGACCCTACGAGCAGTACTTC.

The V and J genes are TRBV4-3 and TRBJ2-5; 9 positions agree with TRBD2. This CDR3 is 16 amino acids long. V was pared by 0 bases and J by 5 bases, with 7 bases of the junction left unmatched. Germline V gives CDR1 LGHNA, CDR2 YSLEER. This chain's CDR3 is CASSQDLLAGRETQYF. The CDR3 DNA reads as TGCGCCAGCAGCCAAGATCTGCTAGCGGGGCGGGAGACCCAGTACTTC.

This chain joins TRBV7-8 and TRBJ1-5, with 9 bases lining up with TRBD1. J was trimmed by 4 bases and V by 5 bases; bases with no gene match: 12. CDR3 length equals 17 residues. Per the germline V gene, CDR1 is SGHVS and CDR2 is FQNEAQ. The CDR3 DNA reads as TGTGCCAGCAGCCCTAGGACAGGGGTCCTTCGGAATCAGCCCCAGCATTTT. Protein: CASSPRTGVLRNQPQHF. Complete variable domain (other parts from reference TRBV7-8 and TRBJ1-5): GAGVSQSPRYKVAKRGQDVALRCDPISGHVSLFWYQQALGQGPEFLTYFQNEAQLDKSGLPSDRFFAERPEGSVSTLKIQRTQQEDSAVYLCASSPRTGVLRNQPQHFGDGTRLSIL.

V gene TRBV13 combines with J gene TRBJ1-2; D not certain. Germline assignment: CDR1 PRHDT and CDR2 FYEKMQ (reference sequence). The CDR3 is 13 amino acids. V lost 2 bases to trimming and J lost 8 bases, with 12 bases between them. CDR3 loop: CASSLSGVGGYTF. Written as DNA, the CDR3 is TGTGCCAGCAGCTTATCGGGAGTAGGCGGCTACACCTTC.